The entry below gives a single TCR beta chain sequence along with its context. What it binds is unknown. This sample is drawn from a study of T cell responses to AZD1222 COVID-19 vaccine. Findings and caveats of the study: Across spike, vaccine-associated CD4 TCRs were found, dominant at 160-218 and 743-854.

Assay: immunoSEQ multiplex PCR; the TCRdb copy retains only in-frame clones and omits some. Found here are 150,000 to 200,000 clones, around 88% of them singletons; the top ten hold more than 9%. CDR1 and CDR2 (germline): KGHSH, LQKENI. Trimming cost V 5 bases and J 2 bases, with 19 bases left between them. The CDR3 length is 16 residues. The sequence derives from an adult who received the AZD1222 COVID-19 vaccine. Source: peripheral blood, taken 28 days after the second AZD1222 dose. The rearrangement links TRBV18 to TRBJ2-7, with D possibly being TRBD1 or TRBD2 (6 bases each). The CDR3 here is CASSAEGGPVTYEQYF. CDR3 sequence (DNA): TGTGCCAGCTCAGCCGAGGGGGGACCCGTAACCTACGAGCAGTACTTC.